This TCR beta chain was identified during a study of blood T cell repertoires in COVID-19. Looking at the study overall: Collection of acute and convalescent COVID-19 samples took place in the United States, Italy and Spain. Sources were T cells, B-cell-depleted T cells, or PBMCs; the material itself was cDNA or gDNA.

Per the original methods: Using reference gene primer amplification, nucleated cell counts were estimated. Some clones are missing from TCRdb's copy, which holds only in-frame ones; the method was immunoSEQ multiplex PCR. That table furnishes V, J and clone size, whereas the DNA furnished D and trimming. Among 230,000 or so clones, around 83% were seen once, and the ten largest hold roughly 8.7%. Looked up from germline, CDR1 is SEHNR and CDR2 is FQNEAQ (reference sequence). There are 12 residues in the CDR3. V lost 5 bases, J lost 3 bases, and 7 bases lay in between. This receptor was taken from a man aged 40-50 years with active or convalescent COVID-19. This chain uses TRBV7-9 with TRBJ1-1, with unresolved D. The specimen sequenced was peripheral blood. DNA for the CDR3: TGTGCCAGCAGCGGGCAGGACACTGAAGCTTTCTTT. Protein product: CASSGQDTEAFF.